The rows below give T cell receptor beta chains drawn from one sample of a study of CD8 T cells in Susac syndrome. MiXCR, run by TCRdb on the immunoSEQ multiplex PCR reads, gives a single entry per CDR3 protein. The data show some 170,000 distinct CDR3 sequences, just under 95% seen once. The sequenced sample consisted of CD4+ T cells from PBMCs. These receptors all come from a human donor with Susac syndrome. CDR3s include the opening cysteine and the closing phenylalanine or tryptophan. D genes are given only for firm matches. Clone size is given for some rows only: seen once, a few or many times, or a class if the clone is expanded.

D	length	J	size	V	DNA	CDR3
-	13	TRBJ1-2	-	TRBV6-2/TRBV6-3	TGTGCCAGCAGTTACTCTGGCAGCTATGGCTACACCTTC	CASSYSGSYGYTF
-	14	TRBJ2-1	-	TRBV20-1	TGCAGTGCTAGATTAAGCCTCTCCTACAATGAGCAGTTCTTC	CSARLSLSYNEQFF
-	14	TRBJ2-7	-	TRBV14	TGTGCCAGCAGCCAAGAAAGGGGTTTCGGCGAGCAGTACTTC	CASSQERGFGEQYF
-	12	TRBJ1-1	-	TRBV20-1	TGCAGTGCTAGAGAGGGGCGACAGACAGCTTTCTTT	CSAREGRQTAFF
-	15	TRBJ2-5	-	TRBV2	TGTGCCAGCAGTGAAGGAACAGGGTTCGGGGAGACCCAGTACTTC	CASSEGTGFGETQYF
-	14	TRBJ2-5	-	TRBV20-1	TGCAGTGCTAGAGATTCCGGCTCGGAGGAGGCCCAGTACTTC	CSARDSGSEEAQYF
-	15	TRBJ1-5	-	TRBV20-1	TGCAGTGCTAGAGATCCGGGGAGGCGTAATCAGCCCCAGCATTTT	CSARDPGRRNQPQHF
-	14	TRBJ1-5	-	TRBV28	TGTGCCAGCAGTTTATCGACGGGGAATCAGCCCCAGCATTTT	CASSLSTGNQPQHF
-	13	TRBJ1-5	-	TRBV29-1	TGCAGCGTTGAAGAGGACAGCAATCAGCCCCAGCATTTT	CSVEEDSNQPQHF
TRBD2	16	TRBJ2-1	-	TRBV5-4	TGTGCCAGCAGCCCCTCGGGGGGGCAAGGTCCGAATGAGCAGTTCTTC	CASSPSGGQGPNEQFF
-	12	TRBJ1-1	-	TRBV2	TGTGCCAGCAGTGTGAGGAACACTGAAGCTTTCTTT	CASSVRNTEAFF
-	14	TRBJ2-7	-	TRBV20-1	TGCAGTGCAGACAGCCCGGGACAACCCTACGAGCAGTACTTC	CSADSPGQPYEQYF
TRBD2	16	TRBJ2-7	-	TRBV20-1	TGCAGTGCTAGAGATCGGCTAGCGGGCCCATCCTACGAGCAGTACTTC	CSARDRLAGPSYEQYF
TRBD2	15	TRBJ2-7	-	TRBV4-3	TGCGCCAGCAGCCAAGAGCTAGCGGGGGTATACGAGCAGTACTTC	CASSQELAGVYEQYF
-	12	TRBJ2-1	few	TRBV5-6	TGTGCCAGCAGCTTACAGGGTAATGAGCAGTTCTTC	CASSLQGNEQFF
-	14	TRBJ2-1	-	TRBV19	TGTGCCAGTAGTATGGACAGCCTCAGGGATGAGCAGTTCTTC	CASSMDSLRDEQFF
-	17	TRBJ2-1	-	TRBV7-3	TGTGCCAGCAGCTCGACCCGCAGGGGAAGCTCCTACAATGAGCAGTTCTTC	CASSSTRRGSSYNEQFF
-	12	TRBJ1-2	-	TRBV30	TGTGCCTGGAGTCGTCAGTCCGGAGGCTACACCTTC	CAWSRQSGGYTF